These 11 T cell receptor beta chains came from one sample sequenced in a study of PD-1 blockade in classical Hodgkin lymphoma (dated by TCRdb to between 2020 and 2021). Receptor amplification or capture employed the immunoSEQ multiplex PCR assay. TCRdb took over this immuneACCESS table, retaining in-frame rearrangements with V and J assigned. Such tables are incomplete; in checked studies, under half of the missing clones stem from an unresolved V gene, and the remainder is unexplained. Recorded for this sample are 25,000 to 30,000 clones; around 69% of them occurred a single time. The top ten constitute about an eighth of the sample. The time point label, read with the paper, signifies: cycle 2 day 1 (C2D1) of nivolumab. Relapse after autologous stem cell transplantation had occurred in all trial patients, and cohorts A, B and C were distinguished by prior brentuximab vedotin exposure. The sample consisted of peripheral blood mononuclear cells (PBMCs), taken before the second cycle of nivolumab. The receptors were gathered from a human donor with classical Hodgkin lymphoma.

The gene calls are TRBV28 and TRBJ2-1, with 10 positions matching TRBD1. The CDR3 is 15 amino acids. Germline trimming cut 3 bases from V and 10 bases from J; bases unmatched to any gene: 9. Per germline, CDR1 MDHEN and CDR2 SYDVKM. This CDR3 is CASSFPGTGVEEQFF. The CDR3 DNA follows: TGTGCCAGCAGTTTTCCCGGGACAGGGGTCGAGGAGCAGTTCTTC.

The V call is TRBV9, the J call TRBJ2-1, with TRBD2 matching 7 bases. CDR1 and CDR2 (germline): SGDLS, YYNGEE. The CDR3 totals 16 residues. Germline trimming cut 4 bases from V and 6 bases from J; bases unmatched to any gene: 13. The chain's CDR3 is CASSSWDGGISNEQFF. CDR3 DNA sequence: TGTGCCAGCAGCTCCTGGGACGGGGGGATCAGCAATGAGCAGTTCTTC.

The V and J genes are TRBV10-3 and TRBJ2-7; D is perhaps TRBD1 (5 bases). Germline V gene sequence: CDR1 ENHRY, CDR2 SYGVKD. The CDR3 covers 13 residues. V lost 4 bases and J lost 4, with 11 bases in between. CDR3 protein: CAISGQGGYEQYF. As DNA, the CDR3 is TGTGCCATCAGTGGGCAGGGTGGTTACGAGCAGTACTTC.

The rearrangement links TRBV15 to TRBJ1-4; 7 bases are shared with TRBD1. CDR1 and CDR2 (germline): LNHNV, YYDKDF (reference sequence). This CDR3 spans 18 amino acids. The V and J ends lost 3 bases and 0 bases, in that order; junction bases with no gene match: 10. CDR3 protein: CATSRLPGQLATNEKLFF. For the CDR3, the DNA is TGTGCCACCAGCAGGCTGCCGGGACAGCTTGCAACTAATGAAAAACTGTTTTTT.

The chain joins TRBV5-1 to TRBJ2-7; TRBD2 might be the D (6 bases). Germline CDR1 SGHRS, CDR2 YFSETQ. Trimming cost V 4 bases and J 3 bases, with 11 bases left between them. The CDR3 totals 13 residues. The CDR3: CASSLQEGYEQYF. Written as DNA, the CDR3 is TGCGCCAGCAGCCTACAGGAGGGCTACGAGCAGTACTTC.

This clone turned up a few times. Other DNA sequences within the sample encode an identical CDR3. V is TRBV28 and J is TRBJ2-3, with D uncertain. This CDR3 has 14 residues. Trimming removed 3 bases from V and 1 base from J, with 8 bases in between. Germline V gives CDR1 MDHEN, CDR2 SYDVKM. The CDR3 region has the DNA TGTGCCAGCAGTTTTGTTGCAGGCACAGATACGCAGTATTTT. Translated, it gives CASSFVAGTDTQYF.

This clone was detected once. Other DNA sequences in the sample encode the same CDR3. J is TRBJ2-6 and V is TRBV27; D gene ambiguous. Trimming removed 3 bases from V and 0 bases from J, with 3 bases in between. Per the germline V gene, CDR1 is MNHEY and CDR2 is SMNVEV (reference sequence). CDR3 length: 14 amino acids. The CDR3 is CASSLSSGANVLTF. DNA for the CDR3: TGTGCCAGCAGTTTGAGCTCTGGGGCCAACGTCCTGACTTTC.

The V call is TRBV6-4, the J call TRBJ2-1; tentative D call: TRBD1 (6 bases). Germline V gene lookup returns CDR1 MRHNA and CDR2 SNTAGT. Deletions cut 2 bases from V and 9 bases from J, with 8 bases between. The CDR3 loop spans 12 amino acids. CDR3 DNA sequence: TGTGCCAGCAGTGACCAGGGGTCTGAGCAGTTCTTC. Encoded protein: CASSDQGSEQFF.

J is TRBJ2-5 and V is TRBV9; D could derive from TRBD1 or TRBD2 (6 bases each). There are 14 residues in the CDR3. The V gene lost 0 bases and the J gene lost 5 bases, with 11 bases spanning the gap. CDR1 is SGDLS and CDR2 is YYNGEE in the germline V gene. In DNA, the CDR3 is TGTGCCAGCAGCGTAGATGGGGGGCGGGAGACCCAGTACTTC. As protein: CASSVDGGRETQYF.

In this sample, this clone turned up once. V usage is TRBV10-3 and J usage is TRBJ1-5; 7 bases line up with TRBD1. The CDR3 sequence is 16 residues long. The V gene's germline CDR1 is ENHRY and CDR2 SYGVKD. With V trimmed by 0 bases and J by 7 bases, 9 bases remained unmatched. The CDR3 sequence: CAISESSGAGGQPQHF. DNA for the CDR3: TGTGCCATCAGTGAGTCCTCAGGGGCAGGGGGGCAGCCCCAGCATTTT.

The chain couples TRBV4-3 to TRBJ1-5; 8 positions agree with TRBD1. After removal of 1 base from V and 5 bases from J, the junction contained 10 bases not matched to a gene. This CDR3 spans 17 amino acids. Germline V CDR1 and CDR2: LGHNA, YSLEER. CDR3 nucleotides: TGCGCCAGCAGCCAAGTCCCCCCCGCAGGGGGCGATCAGCCCCAGCATTTT. Translated, it gives CASSQVPPAGGDQPQHF.